This T cell receptor beta chain was captured by sequencing in a study of blood T cell repertoires in COVID-19. Clones were sequenced by immunoSEQ multiplex PCR, and TCRdb holds only the in-frame ones, with some missing. Of fewer than 350,000 clones detected, less than 85% appear once; the ten largest clones hold under 2%. Input material: PBMCs or T cells enriched from blood (not recorded which). The receptor comes from a woman in her 30s who had been exposed to COVID-19.

The CDR3 DNA reads as TGTGCCAGCAGCAAAGTACGACAGTGTCGCTACACCTTC. Translating gives CASSKVRQCRYTF. The J gene is TRBJ1-2, the V gene TRBV21-1; TRBD1 is the table's D call, not checked against the DNA. TRBV21-1 is deemed a pseudogene. The CDR3 has 13 amino acids.